This T cell receptor (beta chain) was retrieved from a study of monozygotic twins with inflammatory bowel disease. Comment on this clonotype: What it binds is unknown.

Overall study findings and caveats: With others, IBD patients shared fewer clonotypes than healthy twins did, especially with disease activity.

The CDR3 covers 15 residues. Total RNA amounting to about 4,000 ng went into each TCR library. Each CDR3 protein gets one entry in TCRdb, which reprocessed the 5' RACE reads and gives no DNA. This sample contains approximately 100,000 distinct CDR3 sequences. One blood sample of 2 to 2.5 ml was taken from each donor. This chain links TRBV12-3 or TRBV12-4 with TRBJ2-7; TCRdb gives TRBD1 as the D gene, but with no DNA this cannot be confirmed. Sequencing input: blood. The sequence was obtained from a human donor with ulcerative colitis or Crohn's disease, or a healthy co-twin of an affected twin (not recorded which). The CDR3 sequence: CASSLFGGKTYEQYF.